A single T cell receptor beta chain is shown here with its context. The data were produced by immunoSEQ multiplex PCR, yet TCRdb's version contains in-frame clones alone and is incomplete. This table has 79,000 or so clones, roughly 89% appearing once. The sample belongs to a study of T cell responses to AZD1222 COVID-19 vaccine. Combined were second doses at about 4 or about 12 weeks. Germline-derived CDR1 and CDR2 are ENHRY and SYGVKD. V shed 2 bases and J 1 base; nucleotides not matched to a gene: 11. CDR3 size: 18 residues. The chain employs TRBV10-3 and TRBJ2-5; 9 bases match TRBD2. This specimen consisted of peripheral blood, obtained 28 days after the second AZD1222 dose. This receptor was obtained from an adult who received the AZD1222 COVID-19 vaccine. Here the CDR3 reads CAISEGRWARGGQETQYF. The CDR3 region has the DNA TGTGCCATCAGTGAGGGGCGATGGGCGCGGGGGGGCCAAGAGACCCAGTACTTC.